Below, one T cell receptor (beta chain) is given with its context. Generated by immunoSEQ multiplex PCR, the TCRdb table keeps only in-frame clones and is missing some. The sample holds approximately 180,000 clones; 80% to 90% are singletons and the top ten take under 2.5%. Study members were between about 18 and 95 years old and lived in 20 to 25 US regions. V was cut by 7 bases and J by 0 bases, with 16 bases left in between. Germline loops: CDR1 MNHNY, CDR2 SVGAGI (reference sequence). The length of the CDR3 is 16 residues. The data are from a study of blood T cell repertoires in COVID-19. The receptor was derived from a woman aged 40 to 49 with acute COVID-19. What was sequenced was PBMCs or T cells enriched from blood (not recorded which). J is TRBJ1-3 and V is TRBV6-6, with D possibly TRBD1 on 5 matching bases. The CDR3 DNA is TGTGCCAGCAATCCCGCCCAGGGAAACTCTGGAAACACCATATATTTT. Translation gives CASNPAQGNSGNTIYF.